Described below is a single T cell receptor (beta chain) sequence and its context. There is no known antigen for this receptor. No clone much larger than this one lies a single base away; base qualities are absent. This sample is drawn from a study of T cell responses to AZD1222 COVID-19 vaccine (dated by TCRdb to about 2021). For the wider study: AZD1222 recipients with second doses at about 4 weeks or about 12 weeks were pooled, because spike-specific TCR depth and breadth did not differ between schedules. A total of 230 to 250 trial participants underwent TCR sequencing, of whom some 200 had received two doses of AZD1222 and around 25 had received two doses of the MenACWY control vaccine. Trial participants were enrolled by age into subgroups of 18-55, 56-69 and 70-plus years, and around 150, 28 and 57 TCR-sequenced participants, respectively, were included in these subgroups. Points the paper makes about the study in general: Spike-specific TCR breadth and depth rose significantly after two AZD1222 doses compared with day 0 and with MenACWY recipients. Reportedly, close to half of the unique spike-specific TCRs recognized epitopes lying outside the regions that are mutated in the B.1.351 and B.1.1.7 variants. The vaccine-associated CD4 TCRs covered the entire spike protein, and the dominant responses fell in regions 160-218 and 743-854. In the small 56-69-year group, the increase in depth fell short of significance, most likely because of low power. Participants were mostly white British, with more females than males. The authors suggested clonal diversity may have been underestimated. Conclusions about previously exposed vaccinees are limited because only a handful of AZD1222 recipients were SARS-CoV-2 seropositive at baseline. Because no day 14 peak-response samples were available, repertoires were characterized only after the peak T cell response.

V and J lose 5 bases and 6 bases, and a span of 23 bases separates them. The CDR3 sequence holds 16 residues, the cysteine and phenylalanine included. Only the CDR3 DNA stays, 48 bases, in frame from base 1. CDR1 and CDR2 are drawn from the germline V gene: MDHEN, SYDVKM. The label giving this sample's time point can be read as: baseline before first vaccination. Samples from vaccinated people were obtained from the UK trials COV001 and COV002, which included a single-blind randomized controlled phase 2/3 trial of AZD1222 (ChAdOx1 nCoV-19) in healthy adults. Trial participant PBMC samples were collected at day 0 and day 28 after the second dose for TCRbeta chain sequencing. The CDR3 regions of human TCRbeta chains were analyzed by immunosequencing. Processing in the source paper ran as follows. TCRs in the repertoires were compared against a reference library of SARS-CoV-2-specific TCRs that had been generated with the MIRA antigen-specificity platform. Breadth was defined as the fraction of unique TCRs that were SARS-CoV-2-associated. Depth was defined as the fraction of total T cells that were SARS-CoV-2-associated. Using the MIRA data, each spike-specific TCR was assigned both to the spike region to which the TCR was reactive and to a CD4 or CD8 class. Log10-transformed breadth and depth values were compared by one-way ANOVA with Sidak's multiple comparisons tests. Not all clones reach the TCRdb copy of this immuneACCESS table, which keeps in-frame sequences only. Checked studies attribute under half of the gap to unresolved V genes and leave the rest unexplained. Clone size and the V and J calls come from that table; the DNA yielded D and trimming. The table for this sample lists some 130,000 clones; approximately 90% of them were counted only once. Of the sample, 2.8% falls within the top ten clones.

Recombination connected TRBV28 to TRBJ2-7; perhaps TRBD2 is the D gene, with 5 bases matching. Source: peripheral blood, taken on day 0 of AZD1222 vaccination. This sequence was found in an adult in good health. The CDR3 amino acid sequence is: CASSLTVVRVNREQYF. The nucleotide sequence is given as TGTGCCAGCAGTCTAACCGTCGTGAGGGTTAATCGCGAGCAGTACTTC.